This T cell receptor (beta chain) was captured by sequencing in a study of identical twins. In this sample, this clonotype turned up a few times. CDR3 length: 14 residues. V was clipped by 1 base and J by 5 bases, with 11 bases between them. Germline V gene data show CDR1 as MGHRA and CDR2 as YSYEKL. A single record per CDR3 protein comes from TCRdb applying MiXCR to the 5' RACE reads. The table includes about 660,000 distinct CDR3 sequences, about 9.4% detected once. The sample was also reused in another study, on yellow fever vaccine responses in identical twins.

The sequencing input was PBMCs. The chain combines TRBV4-1 with TRBJ1-2; D is uncertain. The TCR originated in a woman aged 18-35 years in good health. CDR3 residues: CASSQVSTEYGYTF. In DNA form, the CDR3 reads TGCGCCAGCAGCCAAGTCTCGACGGAATATGGCTACACCTTC.